These 19 T cell receptor beta chains were all obtained from the same sample, sequenced in a study of neoadjuvant nivolumab and ipilimumab in lung cancer. The data were produced by immunoSEQ multiplex PCR, yet TCRdb's version contains in-frame clones alone and is incomplete. The sample records more than 15,000 clones, almost 80% being singletons. The sample was tumor tissue, taken after neoadjuvant nivolumab, alone or with ipilimumab, at or shortly before surgery. The receptors were sampled from an adult with non-small cell lung cancer.

This clone was counted between two and nine times. The J gene is TRBJ1-6, the V gene TRBV28, with D maybe TRBD1 (5 bases). Looked up from germline, CDR1 is MDHEN and CDR2 is SYDVKM. This CDR3 is 14 amino acids long. Trimming stripped 3 bases from V and 6 bases from J, with 9 bases between. CDR3 DNA: TGTGCCAGCAGTTTCGGCAGGGTTAATTCACCCCTCCACTTT. It translates to CASSFGRVNSPLHF.

V gene TRBV21-1 combines with J gene TRBJ1-5. TRBV21-1 is given as a pseudogene. The CDR3 extends over 13 amino acids. The CDR3 bases are TGTGCCAGCAGCAAAGAGGGAGATCAGCCCCAGCATTTT. It translates to CASSKEGDQPQHF.

The chain joins TRBV29-1 to TRBJ2-5, with D possibly being TRBD1 or TRBD2 (5 bases each). The length of the CDR3 is 14 residues. V lost 5 bases and J lost 3, with 16 bases in between. Germline lookup yields CDR1 SQVTM and CDR2 ANQGSEA. The CDR3 bases are TGCAGCGTTTTCTGGGGCTCCGGGAAAGAGACCCAGTACTTC. Its translation: CSVFWGSGKETQYF.

V and J are TRBV5-1 and TRBJ2-4; D is ambiguous. Per germline, CDR1 SGHRS and CDR2 YFSETQ. V was trimmed by 0 bases and J by 8 bases, leaving 18 bases between them. The CDR3 is made up of 16 amino acids. The CDR3 DNA sequence: TGCGCCAGCAGCTTGGCTGCATCTCGTCCTGGGGACATTCAGTACTTC. Translated: CASSLAASRPGDIQYF.

The chain joins TRBV30 to TRBJ2-7; D ambiguous. CDR3 length equals 11 residues. V was cut by 1 base and J by 4 bases, with 5 bases left in between. The germline V gene has CDR1 GTSNPN and CDR2 SVGIG (reference sequence). CDR3 loop: CAWSAGYEQYF. For the CDR3, the DNA is TGTGCCTGGAGTGCCGGTTACGAGCAGTACTTC.

This clone was counted a few times. The V call is TRBV6-5, the J call TRBJ1-2; D may be TRBD1 (6 bases). Trimming cost V 6 bases and J 4 bases, with 15 bases left between them. Germline lookup yields CDR1 MNHEY and CDR2 SVGAGI. The CDR3 totals 14 residues. DNA of the CDR3: TGTGCCAGCAGATCTAAGGGGGGGGTCTATGGCTACACCTTC. Translating gives CASRSKGGVYGYTF.

The CDR3: CASSDSQETQYF. As DNA, the CDR3 is TGCGCCAGCAGCGACAGTCAAGAGACCCAGTACTTC. The chain is built from TRBV5-1 and TRBJ2-5, with a possible D match to TRBD1 (5 bases). Germline V gives CDR1 SGHRS, CDR2 YFSETQ. The CDR3 is made up of 12 amino acids. With 4 bases removed from V and 2 bases from J, the gap between germline ends came to 6 bases.

The V gene is TRBV30, the J gene TRBJ1-3, with unresolved D. The V and J ends lost 3 bases and 0 bases respectively, with 9 bases between them. The CDR3 runs 14 residues. The germline V gene encodes CDR1 GTSNPN and CDR2 SVGIG (reference sequence). The chain's CDR3 is CAWRRKTSGNTIYF. CDR3 bases: TGTGCCTGGAGACGGAAGACCTCTGGAAACACCATATATTTT.

The rearrangement links TRBV7-3 to TRBJ2-7; a weak D match, TRBD1 (5 bases). This CDR3 has 18 amino acids. CDR1 and CDR2 (germline): SGHTA, FQGTGA. Trimming left V 5 bases short and J 2 bases short, with 25 bases between. This CDR3 reads CASSPRADLKGVPYEQYF. DNA for the CDR3: TGTGCCAGCAGCCCCAGGGCGGACCTTAAAGGGGTCCCCTACGAGCAGTACTTC.

This clone was found a few times. The chain carries TRBV6-5 and TRBJ1-2, with TRBD1 as a possible D gene (6 bases). The CDR3 is made up of 12 amino acids. V lost 5 bases and J 6 bases, leaving 10 bases between the germline ends. Germline CDR1 reads MNHEY; CDR2 reads SVGAGI. CDR3 loop: CASSRWGHGYTF. CDR3 coding DNA: TGTGCCAGCAGTCGTTGGGGGCATGGCTACACCTTC.

V gene TRBV27 combines with J gene TRBJ1-6; a possible D gene is TRBD1 (5 bases). Germline CDR1 MNHEY, CDR2 SMNVEV (reference sequence). The length of the CDR3 is 14 residues. Trimming removed 5 bases at V and 6 bases at J, with 11 bases between. In DNA, the CDR3 is TGTGCCAGCAGTACCCTGACAGTTAATTCACCCCTCCACTTT. Residues: CASSTLTVNSPLHF.

V gene TRBV2 combines with J gene TRBJ2-1, with 10 bases that match TRBD2. This CDR3 has 19 amino acids. J was trimmed by 5 bases and V by 6 bases; bases with no gene match: 19. The V gene's germline CDR1 is SNHLY and CDR2 FYNNEI. The CDR3 spells CASRQTSGAFIRYDNEQFF. DNA of the CDR3: TGTGCCAGCAGACAAACTAGCGGGGCCTTCATCAGGTACGACAATGAGCAGTTCTTC.

The rearrangement joins TRBV6-1 to TRBJ2-2; perhaps TRBD1 as D (6 bases). The ends were cut back, 7 bases at V and 0 bases at J, with 9 bases in the middle. Germline CDR1 and CDR2: MNHNS and SASEGT. The CDR3 extends over 14 amino acids. CDR3 residues: CASIGQTNTGELFF. The CDR3 DNA sequence: TGTGCCAGCATCGGACAGACGAACACCGGGGAGCTGTTTTTT.

In this sample, this clone turned up a few times. The J gene is TRBJ1-5, the V gene TRBV6-5; D may be TRBD1 (5 bases). Germline V CDR1 and CDR2: MNHEY, SVGAGI. V dropped 5 bases and J dropped 4 bases, with 12 bases sitting between them. There are 14 residues in the CDR3. The CDR3: CASSEGLTNQPQHF. The CDR3 DNA is TGTGCCAGCAGTGAGGGGTTGACAAATCAGCCCCAGCATTTT.

This clone was detected only once. V and J are TRBV13 and TRBJ2-7, with 11 positions matching TRBD1. With V trimmed by 5 bases and J by 4 bases, 10 bases remained unmatched. The CDR3 contains 16 residues. The germline gives CDR1 PRHDT, CDR2 FYEKMQ (reference sequence). The CDR3 DNA reads TGTGCCAGCAGCAACTCCGGGACAGGGGGAGTGTACGAGCAGTACTTC. Amino acid sequence: CASSNSGTGGVYEQYF. The entire variable domain, with the rest obtained from reference TRBV13 and TRBJ2-7, is as follows: AAGVIQSPRHLIKEKRETATLKCYPIPRHDTVYWYQQGPGQDPQFLISFYEKMQSDKGSIPDRFSAQQFSDYHSELNMSSLELGDSALYFCASSNSGTGGVYEQYFGPGTRLTVT.

This clone showed up just a few times. V and J are TRBV7-9 and TRBJ2-5, with TRBD2 as a possible D gene (5 bases). The CDR3 is made up of 15 amino acids. The V end lost 1 base, the J end lost 4 bases, and 13 bases lay between the germline ends. In germline, CDR1 is SEHNR, CDR2 FQNEAQ (reference sequence). CDR3 amino acids: CASSLVRLQRETQYF. In DNA form, the CDR3 reads TGTGCCAGCAGCTTAGTGCGACTACAGCGAGAGACCCAGTACTTC.

There are a few counts of this clone. The gene calls are TRBV2 and TRBJ2-1; tentatively, D is TRBD2 (5 bases). Germline loops: CDR1 SNHLY, CDR2 FYNNEI. The CDR3 is 12 amino acids. Trimming cost V 4 bases and J 6 bases, with 7 bases left between them. For the CDR3, the DNA is TGTGCCAGCAGTGGAGGGTCCAATGAGCAGTTCTTC. It specifies CASSGGSNEQFF.

The J gene is TRBJ1-2, the V gene TRBV7-9; perhaps TRBD1 as D (6 bases). The CDR3 sequence is 14 residues long. CDR1 and CDR2 (germline): SEHNR, FQNEAQ (reference sequence). The germline V and J ends were trimmed by 5 bases and 3 bases, with 13 bases remaining between them. CDR3 bases: TGTGCCAGCAGCCATCCTCCAGGGGACTATGGCTACACCTTC. Its protein product is CASSHPPGDYGYTF.

This clone was picked up one time. The J gene is TRBJ2-7, the V gene TRBV5-1; D call uncertain. The CDR3 runs 12 residues. Germline loops: CDR1 SGHRS, CDR2 YFSETQ. The V end was cut by 2 bases, the J end by 0 bases, with 3 bases between. CDR3 sequence (DNA): TGCGCCAGCAGCTTCGGCTCCTACGAGCAGTACTTC. Translation: CASSFGSYEQYF.